Presented here are 28 T cell receptor beta chains from one specimen sequenced in a study of CD8 T cells in Susac syndrome. When the RNA was reverse transcribed, random hexamers were used with an input of roughly 0.45 to 1 ug. TCRdb re-called the immunoSEQ multiplex PCR reads with MiXCR, one entry per CDR3 protein. The data contain a few hundred thousand distinct CDR3 sequences, roughly nine tenths of them seen just once; the ten biggest clones take up over 0.065%. Specimen: CD4+ T cells from PBMCs. The receptors stem from a human donor with multiple sclerosis.

The V and J genes are TRBV3-1 and TRBJ2-7; D may be TRBD2 (5 bases). The V and J ends lost 3 bases and 7 bases respectively, with 7 bases between them. Germline-derived CDR1 and CDR2 are LGHDT and YNNKEL (reference sequence). The length of the CDR3 is 11 residues. The CDR3 region is CASSQSGEQYF. DNA for the CDR3: TGTGCCAGCAGCCAGTCGGGGGAGCAGTACTTC.

This clonotype was detected only once. The rearrangement links TRBV12-3 or TRBV12-4 to TRBJ1-5; no definite D call. With 8 bases removed from V and 6 bases from J, the gap between germline ends came to 11 bases. The CDR3 length is 12 residues. Written as DNA, the CDR3 is TGTGCCAGCGGTACTCGAACTCAGCCCCAGCATTTT. Its protein product is CASGTRTQPQHF.

The chain recombines TRBV9 with TRBJ1-4; 9 positions match TRBD1. Germline CDR1 reads SGDLS; CDR2 reads YYNGEE. The CDR3 loop spans 15 amino acids. Trimming cost V 4 bases and J 5 bases; bases outside gene matches: 6. CDR3 DNA sequence: TGTGCCAGCAGCTCCCGGACAGGGGAGAATGAAAAACTGTTTTTT. Protein product: CASSSRTGENEKLFF.

As to this clonotype: At one of its ends the junction is not consistent with the germline gene, which may arise from a read error. V usage is TRBV19 and J usage is TRBJ1-5; D not resolved. This CDR3 spans 13 amino acids. CDR1 is LNHDA, CDR2 SQIVND, per germline (reference sequence). CDR3 protein: CASARVNDQPQLF. CDR3 DNA sequence: TGTGCCAGTGCCCGGGTTAACGATCAGCCCCAGCTTTTT.

This rearrangement joins TRBV6-1 to TRBJ1-2; possibly TRBD1 for D (6 bases). The CDR3 loop spans 17 amino acids. Germline-derived CDR1 and CDR2 are MNHNS and SASEGT. The V and J ends lost 6 bases and 5 bases respectively, with 25 bases between them. DNA for the CDR3: TGTGCCAGCAGCCTAAACAGGGTAGCCGACGAATTATATGGCTACACCTTC. It translates to CASSLNRVADELYGYTF.

The gene calls are TRBV6-5 and TRBJ1-1; D call uncertain. In germline, CDR1 is MNHEY, CDR2 SVGAGI. V lost 8 bases and J 0 bases, leaving 13 bases between the germline ends. CDR3 size: 14 residues. In DNA, the CDR3 is TGTGCCAGCTCCATACAGCTCATGAACACTGAAGCTTTCTTT. It encodes CASSIQLMNTEAFF.

The CDR3 region has the DNA TGTGCCAGCAGCCGGCGAGGAGGAGAATATGGCTACACCTTC. Its translation: CASSRRGGEYGYTF. The chain links TRBV7-2 to TRBJ1-2; D is unresolved. Germline-derived CDR1 and CDR2 are SGHTA and FQGNSA. V lost 5 bases to trimming and J lost 5 bases, with 15 bases between them. The CDR3 consists of 14 residues.

J is TRBJ1-1 and V is TRBV9, with no clear D. The CDR3 length is 14 residues. In germline, CDR1 is SGDLS, CDR2 YYNGEE. V dropped 0 bases and J dropped 0 bases, with 6 bases sitting between them. CDR3 in amino acids: CASSVDPLNTEAFF. For the CDR3, the DNA is TGTGCCAGCAGCGTAGATCCACTGAACACTGAAGCTTTCTTT. Together with reference TRBV9 and TRBJ1-1, the CDR3 gives the full variable domain: DSGVTQTPKHLITATGQRVTLRCSPRSGDLSVYWYQQSLDQGLQFLIQYYNGEERAKGNILERFSAQQFPDLHSELNLSSLELGDSALYFCASSVDPLNTEAFFGQGTRLTVV.

This chain links TRBV7-2 with TRBJ2-5; D call uncertain. The ends were cut back, 3 bases at V and 5 bases at J, with 10 bases in the middle. CDR1 and CDR2 from the germline V gene are SGHTA and FQGNSA. This CDR3 region has 13 residues. CDR3 in amino acids: CASSLGPLETQYF. As DNA, the CDR3 is TGTGCCAGCAGCTTGGGCCCCCTCGAGACCCAGTACTTC.

This chain connects TRBV7-3 to TRBJ2-1, with 7 positions matching TRBD2. After removal of 5 bases from V and 2 bases from J, the junction contained 9 bases not matched to a gene. The germline V gene encodes CDR1 SGHTA and CDR2 FQGTGA. The CDR3 is 16 residues long. In nucleotides, the CDR3 is TGTGCCAGCAGCCCCCCCCTAGCGGACCCCTACAATGAGCAGTTCTTC. It translates to CASSPPLADPYNEQFF.

This chain connects TRBV7-2 to TRBJ2-3, with D uncertain. Between the trimmed V and J ends, which lost 4 bases and 4 bases, there was a span of 9 bases. The CDR3 is 13 residues long. Germline-derived CDR1 and CDR2 are SGHTA and FQGNSA. The CDR3 coding sequence is TGTGCCAGCAGCTCCGCACCGGCAGATACGCAGTATTTT. As protein: CASSSAPADTQYF.

The chain links TRBV12-3 or TRBV12-4 to TRBJ2-1, with D unresolved. The CDR3 loop spans 12 amino acids. V lost 3 bases, J lost 6 bases, and 6 bases lay in between. The CDR3 DNA reads TGTGCCAGCAGTTTGGCAGCCAATGAGCAGTTCTTC. Its protein product is CASSLAANEQFF.

The gene calls are TRBV20-1 and TRBJ2-3; D is perhaps TRBD1 (6 bases). This CDR3 has 14 residues. The germline CDR1 and CDR2 sequences are DFQATT and SNEGSKA (reference sequence). Trimming took off 8 bases at V and 1 base at J, with 16 bases between the two ends. This chain's CDR3 is CSSTLQGRTDTQYF. The CDR3 coding sequence is TGCAGTTCGACCCTACAGGGCCGCACAGATACGCAGTATTTT.

The genes are TRBV7-3 and TRBJ2-2; 7 nucleotides line up with TRBD2. Trimming cost V 2 bases and J 8 bases; bases outside gene matches: 8. The germline V gene encodes CDR1 SGHTA and CDR2 FQGTGA. The CDR3 is made up of 15 amino acids. The CDR3 sequence is CASSLGGGRGGELFF. As DNA, the CDR3 is TGTGCCAGCAGCTTAGGCGGCGGGAGAGGGGGGGAGCTGTTTTTT.

V usage is TRBV24-1 and J usage is TRBJ1-5; D unresolved. The germline V and J ends were trimmed by 3 bases and 4 bases, with 6 bases remaining between them. CDR1 is KGHDR, CDR2 SFDVKD, per germline. CDR3 length equals 13 residues. CDR3 sequence reads: CATSDAGNQPQHF. The CDR3 DNA reads TGTGCCACCAGTGATGCGGGGAATCAGCCCCAGCATTTT.

This chain links TRBV30 with TRBJ1-2; weak D call: TRBD1 (5 bases). The CDR3 length is 14 residues. From germline, CDR1 is GTSNPN and CDR2 SVGIG (reference sequence). V was clipped by 4 bases and J by 2 bases, with 14 bases between them. CDR3 sequence (DNA): TGTGCCTGGACGGCGGGACTCACCAACTATGGCTACACCTTC. Translated, it gives CAWTAGLTNYGYTF.

CDR3 bases: TGCGCCAGCAGCTCCCCGCCAGGGCGGGGCCGCAATCAGCCCCAGCATTTT. The encoded protein is CASSSPPGRGRNQPQHF. This chain links TRBV5-1 with TRBJ1-5; D is possibly TRBD1 (5 bases). The germline V gene has CDR1 SGHRS and CDR2 YFSETQ. This CDR3 comprises 17 residues. Trimming took off 3 bases at V and 2 bases at J, with 18 bases between the two ends.

The chain recombines TRBV7-9 with TRBJ2-5; no firm D call. This CDR3 comprises 17 residues. Trimming pared 5 bases from V and 5 bases from J, leaving 24 bases between. Looked up from germline, CDR1 is SEHNR and CDR2 is FQNEAQ (reference sequence). The CDR3 nucleotides read TGTGCCAGCAGCCCGACACGGTTCGGAAAACTGGGGGAGACCCAGTACTTC. Residues: CASSPTRFGKLGETQYF.

This clonotype appeared once. The chain is built from TRBV5-1 and TRBJ2-7, with 7 nucleotides matching TRBD1. The CDR3 covers 14 residues. CDR1 and CDR2 from the germline V gene are SGHRS and YFSETQ. The V and J ends lost 4 bases and 1 base, in that order; junction bases with no gene match: 5. For the CDR3, the DNA is TGCGCCAGCAGCCAGCAGGGGGATTCCTACGAGCAGTACTTC. This sequence encodes CASSQQGDSYEQYF.

The rearrangement uses TRBV12-3 or TRBV12-4 and TRBJ2-1; 10 bases line up with TRBD2. V shed 8 bases, J shed 3 bases, and the junction held 7 bases outside the gene matches. This CDR3 comprises 15 residues. CDR3: CASGTKRGGYNEQFF. CDR3 DNA: TGTGCCAGCGGGACTAAGCGGGGGGGCTACAATGAGCAGTTCTTC.

The CDR3 protein is CSVVSAYNEQFF. Here the CDR3 DNA reads TGCAGCGTTGTGAGTGCCTACAATGAGCAGTTCTTC. This rearrangement joins TRBV29-1 to TRBJ2-1; D uncertain. Germline V gene data show CDR1 as SQVTM and CDR2 as ANQGSEA. This CDR3 has 12 residues. The germline V and J ends were trimmed by 4 bases and 2 bases, with 6 bases remaining between them.

The sample holds a few counts of this clonotype. The rearrangement joins TRBV2 to TRBJ2-7; 14 bases align to TRBD2. Germline CDR1 reads SNHLY; CDR2 reads FYNNEI. The ends lost 9 bases at V and 5 bases at J; junction bases unmatched: 6. CDR3 length equals 14 residues. The CDR3 DNA sequence: TGTGCCAGTATGACTAGCGGGAGGGCACACGAGCAGTACTTC. Translating gives CASMTSGRAHEQYF.

The rearrangement links TRBV12-3 or TRBV12-4 to TRBJ1-3; D remains unclear. The CDR3 has 14 residues. Trimming stripped 7 bases from V and 0 bases from J, with 10 bases between. Here the CDR3 DNA reads TGTGCCAGCACCTTCTACTACTCTGGAAACACCATATATTTT. It yields the protein CASTFYYSGNTIYF.

J is TRBJ1-5 and V is TRBV6-2 or TRBV6-3; 7 bases are a match to TRBD1. Germline V gene data show CDR1 as MNHEY and CDR2 as SVGEGT. V lost 0 bases to trimming and J lost 0 bases; unmatched junction nucleotides: 11. CDR3 length: 19 residues. CDR3 nucleotide sequence: TGTGCCAGCAGTTACTCACCGGGACAGCACCTTTATAGCAATCAGCCCCAGCATTTT. Amino acids: CASSYSPGQHLYSNQPQHF.

This chain uses TRBV4-1 with TRBJ2-5, with D possibly TRBD1 on 6 matching bases. V was clipped by 3 bases and J by 0 bases, with 11 bases between them. Germline loops: CDR1 MGHRA, CDR2 YSYEKL. This CDR3 is built from 15 residues. The CDR3 nucleotides are TGCGCCAGCAGCCAGGCTAACAGGGACCAAGAGACCCAGTACTTC. It translates to CASSQANRDQETQYF.

The V gene is TRBV29-1, the J gene TRBJ2-1; D might be TRBD1 (5 bases). Germline V gene data show CDR1 as SQVTM and CDR2 as ANQGSEA. Trimming left V 1 base short and J 8 bases short, with 9 bases between. The CDR3 is 12 amino acids. The CDR3, as DNA: TGCAGCGTTGAAGCGGAAGGGGATGAGCAGTTCTTC. It yields the protein CSVEAEGDEQFF.

V gene TRBV10-3 combines with J gene TRBJ2-5, with 11 bases aligning to TRBD1. Trimming at V came to 5 bases and at J to 1 base, leaving 9 bases not matched to a gene. Germline V gene sequence: CDR1 ENHRY, CDR2 SYGVKD. The CDR3 spans 17 residues. CDR3 nucleotide sequence: TGTGCCATCAGTCATCCCGGGACAGGGGGTTCCCAAGAGACCCAGTACTTC. Residues: CAISHPGTGGSQETQYF.

This chain links TRBV5-6 with TRBJ1-1; D remains unclear. V lost 4 bases and J 4 bases, leaving 8 bases between the germline ends. This CDR3 is built from 12 residues. CDR1 and CDR2 from the germline V gene are SGHDT and YYEEEE. The CDR3, as DNA: TGTGCCAGCAGCGTAACCAGCACTGAAGCTTTCTTT. Its protein product is CASSVTSTEAFF.